Included here is one T cell receptor (beta chain) sequence, with context. Antigen specificity is unknown. Measured with immunoSEQ multiplex PCR; TCRdb has only the in-frame clones, and not every one. The sample has around 160,000 clones, approximately 94% seen once. There are 14 residues in the CDR3. Trimming removed 6 bases from V and 4 bases from J, with 14 bases in between. Germline V CDR1 and CDR2: LGHDT, YNNKEL (reference sequence). This sample is drawn from a study of T cell responses to AZD1222 COVID-19 vaccine. Study-wide points: Just 5 or 6 AZD1222 recipients tested seropositive at baseline. Nearly half of spike-specific TCRs reportedly go after variant regions that carry no mutations. Repertoire sampling happened only post peak T cell response.

The rearrangement links TRBV3-1 (or the pseudogene TRBV3-2) to TRBJ2-3; weak D call: TRBD2 (6 bases). The sequence was collected from an adult who received the AZD1222 COVID-19 vaccine. Source: peripheral blood, taken 28 days after the second AZD1222 dose. CDR3 sequence (DNA): TGTGCCAGCAGTCGGGGCGGGATCCCAGATACGCAGTATTTT. This translates into CASSRGGIPDTQYF.